This T cell receptor beta chain was identified during a study of cytomegalovirus exposure and HLA in healthy donors (dated by TCRdb to between 2016 and 2019). About the full investigation: An earlier analysis of some 550 of the donors reported 250 to 300 Gb of sequence data and 117 million unique TCR beta sequences from 150 million to 200 million T cells. An early release that covered 640 HLA-typed donors contained around 300 gigabases of sequencing data and 75 million to 100 million unique TCR sequences. The genetic ancestry cluster associated with self-reported Caucasian donors included about 81% of the roughly 400 genotyped donors. The study was designed to test whether signatures of past pathogen exposure could be identified by cataloging public T cell receptors. The T cell repertoires of around 670 subjects were profiled by immunosequencing and related to cytomegalovirus serostatus. In addition to the first cohort of several hundred subjects, a separate validation cohort of 120 different subjects was used. The study combined high-throughput TCR immunosequencing, statistical association of individual TCRs with disease status, and machine learning to predict cytomegalovirus infection status. A later analysis re-examined previously published TCR beta repertoires from about 670 donors and added high-resolution HLA genotyping to investigate patterns of TCR occurrence. Rather than drawing on any new phenotypic data, the later analysis identified candidate immune exposures from TCR beta sequences and the way those sequences occurred across donors. An earlier analysis of 587 of the donors used high-throughput TCR beta sequencing to judge whether each TCR beta V gene segment behaved as functional or pseudogenic. Donor age, sex, ethnicity and CMV serostatus were compiled together with the repertoire data. A later genetic analysis took genome-wide SNP genotypes for 398 of the 666 donors and used that subset as a discovery cohort. Every repertoire in the discovery cohort had been generated on one and the same sequencing platform. Both class I and class II loci were covered by HLA typing, at four-digit resolution. The number of donors typed differed by locus, with roughly 629-640 for A, B, C, DRB1 and DQB1, 522 for DQA1, 600 to 610 for DPA1, and about 450 for DPB1. Roughly five DR-DQ haplotypes were handled as single units for association and clustering because linkage in the cohort was strong. Across about 380 genotyped donors of the cohort, an average of approximately 220,000 unique TCR beta nucleotide sequences per donor were sequenced, and approximately 17% of those sequences were non-productive. Beyond this particular receptor, the publication reports: The classifier was reported to diagnose cytomegalovirus status with high specificity and sensitivity in both the original and validation cohorts. When HLA alleles, especially DR and DQ, strongly co-occurred, TCR associations were difficult to assign to individual alleles. Some IMGT-functional V segments, including TRBV6-2 and TRBV6-3, could not be told apart with the 87-base-pair reads, so those segments were excluded. In an earlier analysis of approximately 590 of the donors, most TCR beta V segments appeared in productive rearrangements about 90% or about 30% of the time, broadly matching IMGT annotations. Sequencing depth was assumed to be roughly uniform across donors in the presence/absence analyses, though that assumption may not hold. Linkage disequilibrium might explain the correlated functional status among segregating V segments, but an unknown experimental factor could not be excluded. In a later analysis, several top co-occurrence clusters were reported to appear linked to parvovirus B19, influenza, CMV and Epstein-Barr virus. Compared with the approximately 710-donor mean, donors in an Asian-associated ancestry cluster had fewer N-insertions in productive TCRs, according to a later genetic analysis. It was suggested by the authors that the approach could potentially be generalized to other disease states and immunological phenotypes. A later genetic analysis associated a missense DCLRE1C variant with V-gene and J-gene trimming of TCR beta chains, and an independent cohort replicated the association. The study listed 150 to 200 TCR beta chains as associated with cytomegalovirus. Compared with equally common non-associated chains, HLA-associated TCR beta chains in a later analysis were more clonally expanded and had lower generation probabilities. According to a later analysis, TCR association rates differed among HLA loci, with DRB1 alleles showing the most associated TCRs and HLA-C alleles showing the fewest. Because counts were too low, roughly 16 rarely observed V segments, including chromosome 9 orphons, were excluded from the earlier analysis of about 500 of the donors. Because HLA typing was missing for some donors at each locus, association tests included only the typed subset. Across donors, most TCR sequences were observed very rarely, whereas some public TCRs were present in many individuals. In this cohort, only TCR beta chains were sequenced, and detectable features were limited by the absence of alpha or paired-chain data. A later analysis found that most CMV-associated TCR beta chains appeared HLA-restricted, with HLA associations seemingly driven largely by CMV exposure. A later analysis associated about 17,000 TCR beta sequences with specific HLA alleles at a false discovery rate of 0.05. A further reported finding was that TCR beta sequences accurately predicted the HLA-A and HLA-B alleles for most subjects in the first cohort. CMV serostatus was the only immune exposure information available for the cohort. A few of the identified cytomegalovirus-associated TCR beta chains were confirmed in vitro to be specific for cytomegalovirus antigens. A cluster of highly shared sequence variants was judged likely to represent a technical artifact of the sequencing pipeline.

The cohort comprised around 700 healthy bone marrow donors. At the time of sampling, every cohort member was nominally healthy, though immune exposures that went unrecorded were likely present. The donor was CMV seronegative and belonged to the group of 350 or so seronegative cohort members. A peripheral blood sample was collected from each donor, and TCR beta sequencing was performed on peripheral blood mononuclear cells. The Qiagen DNeasy Blood Extraction Kit was used to extract genomic DNA from the blood cell samples. To prepare the library, the immunoSEQ multiplex PCR assay was applied. For the multiplex PCR, a mixture combining 60 forward primers for TCR Vbeta segments and 13 reverse primers for TCR Jbeta segments was used. Amplification of the CDR3 region of rearranged TCR beta genes was performed with a multiplex PCR assay on genomic DNA. The amplified TCR beta libraries were sequenced on the Illumina HiSeq System as 87-base-pair reads. In the authors' own workflow: Across the 500 to 700 repertoires, a later analysis counted 78 million or so unique TCR beta chains, some 11 million of which were shared by at least two donors. Raw reads were error-corrected and collapsed into unique sequences with a nearest-neighbor algorithm that merged closely related sequences to remove PCR and sequencing errors. Alignment of CDR3 sequences to IMGT reference sequences was used to assign V, D and J gene segments. For a sequence to be retained, at least a six-nucleotide match to both a V gene segment and a J gene segment was required. Rearrangements were called productive when the CDR3 lacked stop codons and stayed in frame with V and J; all others were non-productive. Following IMGT convention, CDR3 was defined as the stretch from the second conserved V-encoded cysteine up to the conserved J-encoded phenylalanine. The earlier analysis of about 590 of the donors excluded sequences that lacked an unambiguous match to a single V gene segment. An earlier analysis of some 500 of the donors classified V segments as functional when productive rearrangements were above 56.7% and as segregating when the standard deviation between donors was above 5%. A statistical classification framework was developed to diagnose cytomegalovirus status using the catalog of TCR beta chain sequences. V and J gene assignment, in a later analysis, came from comparing TCR nucleotide sequences with IMGT/GENE-DB human TR gene sequences. Using the TCRdist pipeline, a later analysis assigned CDR3 sequences along with most-parsimonious VDJ recombination scenarios. A later analysis defined each TCR beta chain by its CDR3 amino acid sequence plus V-gene family, and excluded reads lacking a unique V-gene family. In a later analysis, several hundred highly shared, low-generation-probability nucleotide sequences were removed to address suspected cross-contamination and a sequencing artifact. In a later analysis, a clonal expansion index for each public chain was calculated from normalized within-repertoire ranks of inferred template counts. In a later analysis, generation probabilities were computed with a VDJ recombination model fitted to out-of-frame rearrangements, and the resulting probabilities were checked against IGoR. Hypergeometric tests were used in a later analysis to score TCR-TCR, TCR-HLA and TCR-CMV co-occurrence, with a repertoire-size bias correction applied to the TCR pairs. To estimate false discovery rates, a later analysis permuted the HLA or CMV assignments 20 times. In a later analysis, co-occurring TCRs were grouped using DBSCAN, and TCRdist sequence similarity was added for clustering within HLA-allele-positive subsets. Co-occurrence clustering excluded repertoires with fewer than 30,000 or more than 120,000 public chains, plus five with anomalous nucleotide sharing. TCRdb took this table from immuneACCESS and kept in-frame rearrangements with V and J called. Such tables lack part of the clones; where checked against another copy, unresolved V genes explain under half of the gap, and the rest is unexplained. The V and J calls and clone size were taken over from that table, and D and trimming were inferred from the DNA. A total of 110,000 to 150,000 clones appear in this sample, roughly 68% of them only once. Of the sample, almost 4.5% is held by the ten largest clones.

This clone appeared a few times. Its antigen remains unidentified. At one end, the junction sequence differs from germline, possibly due to a read error. Taken from cysteine to phenylalanine, the CDR3 has 14 residues. Only the CDR3 portion is preserved as DNA: 42 bases, with reading frame beginning at the first base. As encoded in the germline V gene (reference sequence), CDR1 is MNHNY while CDR2 is SVGAGI. The sequence links TRBV6-6 to TRBJ1-2, and TRBD1 aligns with 9 junction nucleotides. This TCR derives from a man aged 55 to 70 in good health and CMV-seronegative. Sequenced sample: PBMCs. The base sequence is TGTGCCAGCAGACTCCGGGACAGGGTCTATGGCTACCCCTTC. It encodes CASRLRDRVYGYPF.